Below, 4 T cell receptor beta chains from the same sample are listed, as sequenced in a study of T cells after yellow fever vaccination. TCRdb ran MiXCR on the 5' RACE reads and lists one entry per CDR3 protein. The sample has approximately 250,000 distinct CDR3 sequences, approximately 5.2% seen once. Source: CD4+ T cells sorted from PBMCs, taken on the day of the yellow fever booster vaccination. The receptors come from a man between 18 and 29 years old who received the YFV17D yellow fever vaccine.

This clonotype was found many times. The chain employs TRBV5-1 and TRBJ2-1; D is unresolved. Germline V gives CDR1 SGHRS, CDR2 YFSETQ. This CDR3 spans 13 amino acids. The germline V and J ends were trimmed by 4 bases and 3 bases, with 8 bases remaining between them. CDR3 sequence: CASSRPGYNEQFF. The CDR3 coding sequence is TGCGCCAGCAGCCGGCCGGGCTACAATGAGCAGTTCTTC. The whole variable domain, remainder taken from reference TRBV5-1 and TRBJ2-1, is KAGVTQTPRYLIKTRGQQVTLSCSPISGHRSVSWYQQTPGQGLQFLFEYFSETQRNKGNFPGRFSGRQFSNSRSEMNVSTLELGDSALYLCASSRPGYNEQFFGPGTRLTVL.

The table lists this clonotype with many counts. V usage is TRBV5-1 and J usage is TRBJ1-6, with D possibly being TRBD1 (6 bases). V shed 2 bases and J shed 10 bases, with 16 bases lying between them. Per germline, CDR1 SGHRS and CDR2 YFSETQ. The CDR3 contains 15 residues. The CDR3 loop reads CASSLTGRGRSPLHF. CDR3 nucleotides: TGCGCCAGCAGCTTAACGGGCAGGGGACGGTCACCCCTCCACTTT.

There are many counts of this clonotype. This chain links TRBV15 with TRBJ2-3; D not resolved. The CDR3 is made up of 14 amino acids. CDR1 is LNHNV, CDR2 YYDKDF, per germline (reference sequence). Trimming pared 1 base from V and 3 bases from J, leaving 8 bases between. This chain's CDR3 is CATSRAPQTDTQYF. DNA of the CDR3: TGTGCCACCAGCAGAGCCCCCCAGACAGATACGCAGTATTTT.

This clonotype was detected a few times. The V and J genes are TRBV7-8 and TRBJ2-7; tentative D call: TRBD2 (7 bases). The CDR3 has 15 amino acids. V gave up 0 bases and J gave up 1 base, with 10 bases separating them. The germline V gene has CDR1 SGHVS and CDR2 FQNEAQ. The CDR3 nucleotides read TGTGCCAGCAGCTTAGCGGGGGGGCGGTCCTACGAGCAGTACTTC. Its protein is CASSLAGGRSYEQYF.